This T cell receptor beta chain was documented in a study of cytomegalovirus exposure and HLA in healthy donors. Study-wide results and caveats: Trimming of TCR beta V- and J-genes showed a link, identified in a later analysis, to a missense DCLRE1C variant. Later on, an analysis tied 15,000 to 20,000 TCR beta sequences to HLA alleles at 0.05 false discovery rate. It is likely that the observed cluster of highly shared sequence variants was a sequencing artifact.

This CDR3 contains 15 residues. The PCR had 60 Vbeta and 13 Jbeta primers. Data came from immunoSEQ multiplex PCR; TCRdb stores just in-frame clones and leaves some out. The repertoire includes approximately 190,000 clones, approximately 81% of them detected once, and 3.8% sits in the top ten. About this clone: Its target is not known.

The receptor was isolated from a man aged 50-59 years in good health and CMV-seronegative. Sequenced sample: PBMCs. The chain is built from TRBV21-1 and TRBJ2-5; the table's D gene call, TRBD1, was not cross checked with the DNA. TRBV21-1 is a documented pseudogene. Here the CDR3 DNA reads TGTGCCAGCCCAGACCCCGGTTGTAGGGGTAAGACCCAGTACTTC. Translated, it gives CASPDPGCRGKTQYF.